The clone carrying this TCR beta chain was observed once. The sample is drawn from a study of blood T cell repertoires in COVID-19. In the study overall: The origin of the acute and convalescent COVID-19 samples was the United States, Italy and Spain. Sample material is recorded as cDNA or gDNA derived from T cells, B-cell-depleted T cells, or PBMCs.

Trimming stripped 4 bases from V and 0 bases from J, with 13 bases between. The CDR3 totals 14 residues. Per germline, CDR1 SQVTM and CDR2 ANQGSEA. Methods used by the authors: By means of reference gene primer amplification, nucleated cell counts were estimated. Measured with immunoSEQ multiplex PCR; TCRdb has only the in-frame clones, and not every one. For V, J and clone size, that table is used; D and trimming come from the DNA. This table holds around 100,000 clones, about 90% found once. The Seattle site enrolled patients during active infection and followed them longitudinally. This sequence was found in a man younger than 35 with COVID-19, enrolled during active disease. The sequencing input was peripheral blood. The chain employs TRBV29-1 and TRBJ2-7; D not resolved. Here the CDR3 reads CSVVPAITSYEQYF. CDR3 nucleotide sequence: TGCAGCGTTGTACCCGCGATCACCTCCTACGAGCAGTACTTC.